This is a list of T cell receptor beta chains from one sample in a study of cytomegalovirus exposure and HLA in healthy donors. This table comes from immunoSEQ multiplex PCR, and its TCRdb copy is limited to in-frame clones, with some not included. There are about 150,000 clones in the sample; roughly 76% occur only once, and roughly 2.8% lies in the top ten. The sequenced material came from PBMCs. Receptors originate from a woman younger than 45 in good health and CMV-seronegative. Both conserved end residues are part of each CDR3. The order of the fields is J gene, clone size, V gene, D gene, CDR3 protein, CDR3 DNA. The D gene is left open where the match is weak. The size of a clone is reported for some rows only, either as once, few or many, or as a class for expanded clones.

TRBJ2-1 - TRBV4-3 TRBD2 CASSLSTSGGFVGSYNEQFF TGCGCCAGCAGCCTCTCGACTAGCGGGGGGTTCGTAGGGTCCTACAATGAGCAGTTCTTC
TRBJ2-7 - TRBV5-1 - CASSLLDTTSYEQYF TGCGCCAGCAGCTTGCTGGACACCACCTCCTACGAGCAGTACTTC
TRBJ1-5 - TRBV4-1 - CASSQDFSDRVNQPQHF TGCGCCAGCAGCCAAGATTTCAGCGACCGGGTCAATCAGCCCCAGCATTTT
TRBJ1-1 - TRBV7-2 TRBD1 CASSQMRQGAPMNTEAFF TGTGCCAGCAGCCAAATGAGACAGGGGGCACCCATGAACACTGAAGCTTTCTTT
TRBJ2-2 - TRBV11-2 - CASSFRGITGELFF TGTGCCAGCAGCTTTAGAGGGATCACCGGGGAGCTGTTTTTT
TRBJ1-3 few TRBV4-1 TRBD1 CASSQVTGGGVGNTIYF TGCGCCAGCAGCCAAGTGACAGGGGGCGGCGTTGGAAACACCATATATTTT
TRBJ2-5 - TRBV7-2 - CASSPGSLQETQYF TGTGCCAGCAGCCCCGGGAGTCTGCAAGAGACCCAGTACTTC
TRBJ2-3 - TRBV5-6 - CASSLDRGTSTDTQYF TGTGCCAGCAGCTTGGACCGGGGGACTAGCACAGATACGCAGTATTTT
TRBJ2-3 - TRBV6-1 - CASSEARGGPGTKKTDTQYF TGTGCCAGCAGTGAAGCCCGCGGAGGCCCTGGAACTAAAAAGACAGATACGCAGTATTTT
TRBJ1-6 - TRBV10-2 - CATFQNSPLHF TGCGCCACCTTCCAGAATTCACCCCTCCACTTT
TRBJ2-7 - TRBV7-8 TRBD1 CASSFLDRGYEQYF TGTGCCAGCAGCTTTCTGGACAGGGGCTACGAGCAGTACTTC
TRBJ1-2 - TRBV25-1 - CASSEWGQGHGYTF TGTGCCAGCAGTGAATGGGGCCAGGGCCATGGCTACACCTTC
TRBJ1-5 - TRBV11-2 TRBD1 CASSSGTGGHQPQHF TGTGCCAGCAGCTCTGGGACAGGGGGCCATCAGCCCCAGCATTTT
TRBJ1-1 - TRBV6-6 TRBD1 CASSYPTQGNPEAFF TGTGCCAGCAGTTACCCCACACAGGGGAACCCTGAAGCTTTCTTT
TRBJ2-7 - TRBV19 - CASSIGQSSYEQYF TGTGCCAGTAGTATAGGACAGAGCTCCTACGAGCAGTACTTC
TRBJ2-7 - TRBV5-1 - CASSLDKPPQHEQYF TGCGCCAGCAGCTTAGACAAACCACCTCAGCACGAGCAGTACTTC
TRBJ1-3 - TRBV5-1 - CASSLGQISGNTIYF TGCGCCAGCAGCTTGGGACAGATCTCTGGAAACACCATATATTTT
TRBJ2-3 once TRBV5-1 TRBD2 CASSPVAGGTDTQYF TGCGCCAGCAGCCCGGTAGCGGGGGGCACAGATACGCAGTATTTT
TRBJ1-1 few TRBV9 TRBD1 CASSPGTGGGTEAFF TGTGCCAGCAGCCCAGGGACAGGGGGTGGCACTGAAGCTTTCTTT
TRBJ2-3 few TRBV4-3 - CASSLSRTGTDTQYF TGCGCCAGCAGCCTATCCAGGACAGGCACAGATACGCAGTATTTT
TRBJ1-1 - TRBV11-2 - CASSLGHPMNTEAFF TGTGCCAGCAGCTTGGGACACCCGATGAACACTGAAGCTTTCTTT
TRBJ1-5 once TRBV15 - CATSSRVEGNQPQHF TGTGCCACCAGCAGTCGGGTTGAAGGCAATCAGCCCCAGCATTTT
TRBJ1-5 few TRBV6-1 - CASSDPADSYSNQPQHF TGTGCCAGCAGTGACCCCGCGGACAGCTATAGCAATCAGCCCCAGCATTTT
TRBJ2-7 - TRBV5-1 - CASSAGWEGAYEQYF TGCGCCAGCAGTGCCGGTTGGGAGGGGGCCTACGAGCAGTACTTC
TRBJ2-3 - TRBV18 - CASSPPATSVADTQYF TGTGCCAGCTCACCACCGGCAACTAGTGTGGCAGATACGCAGTATTTT
TRBJ1-1 - TRBV4-3 - CASSQVVGGPVTEAFF TGCGCCAGCAGCCAAGTGGTAGGGGGACCAGTCACTGAAGCTTTCTTT
TRBJ2-3 - TRBV11-3 - CASSLDAGFTDTQYF TGTGCCAGCAGCTTAGATGCGGGATTCACAGATACGCAGTATTTT
TRBJ1-5 few TRBV5-1 TRBD1 CASSSTGGRDSNQPQHF TGCGCCAGCAGCTCCACAGGGGGCCGGGATAGCAATCAGCCCCAGCATTTT
TRBJ1-4 - TRBV6-5 TRBD1 CASSAHRGSNEKLFF TGTGCCAGCAGTGCCCACAGGGGTAGTAATGAAAAACTGTTTTTT
TRBJ2-2 - TRBV5-1 TRBD1 CASSLVPGGGELFF TGCGCCAGCAGCTTGGTCCCAGGGGGCGGCGAGCTGTTTTTT
TRBJ1-5 - TRBV30 - CAWSPFRGTLSNQPQHF TGTGCCTGGAGTCCCTTCAGAGGGACTCTTAGCAATCAGCCCCAGCATTTT
TRBJ2-7 - TRBV29-1 - CSVKTGGTSIPEQYF TGCAGCGTAAAGACAGGTGGAACTTCTATTCCCGAGCAGTACTTC
TRBJ2-5 - TRBV5-1 TRBD1 CASSPEATGEREQYF TGCGCCAGCAGCCCGGAGGCGACAGGGGAAAGGGAGCAGTACTTC
TRBJ1-2 once TRBV9 TRBD1 CASTRTGISETYGYTF TGTGCCAGCACCAGGACAGGCATATCCGAGACCTATGGCTACACCTTC
TRBJ2-7 - TRBV27 - CASSLGRVYEQYF TGTGCCAGCAGTTTGGGCAGGGTCTACGAGCAGTACTTC
TRBJ2-1 - TRBV28 - CASRDLTRTVGEQFF TGTGCCAGCAGGGACTTAACTCGTACTGTGGGTGAGCAGTTCTTC
TRBJ2-1 - TRBV5-1 TRBD2 CASSLGIAGNEQFF TGCGCCAGCAGCTTGGGCATAGCGGGGAATGAGCAGTTCTTC
TRBJ1-1 - TRBV28 - CASSLLKSTEAFF TGTGCCAGCAGTTTATTAAAGAGTACCGAAGCTTTCTTT
TRBJ2-7 - TRBV7-9 - CASSQMEGLLYEQYF TGTGCCAGCAGCCAGATGGAGGGGCTTCTCTACGAGCAGTACTTC
TRBJ2-5 - TRBV6-5 - CASSALTGFQETQYF TGTGCCAGCAGTGCCCTAACAGGGTTCCAAGAGACCCAGTACTTC
TRBJ1-2 - TRBV27 TRBD1 CASSLTGQGRYGYTF TGTGCCAGCAGTTTAACAGGACAGGGACGGTATGGCTACACCTTC
TRBJ1-1 - TRBV6-1 TRBD1 CASSGRGRGTEAFF TGTGCCAGCAGTGGTAGGGGGCGCGGCACTGAAGCTTTCTTT
TRBJ2-7 - TRBV6-5 TRBD1 CASSYFDRGSGQYF TGTGCCAGCAGTTACTTCGACAGGGGGTCCGGGCAGTACTTC
TRBJ1-1 - TRBV19 TRBD1 CASSEEGARDTEAFF TGTGCCAGTAGTGAGGAGGGGGCGCGGGACACTGAAGCTTTCTTT